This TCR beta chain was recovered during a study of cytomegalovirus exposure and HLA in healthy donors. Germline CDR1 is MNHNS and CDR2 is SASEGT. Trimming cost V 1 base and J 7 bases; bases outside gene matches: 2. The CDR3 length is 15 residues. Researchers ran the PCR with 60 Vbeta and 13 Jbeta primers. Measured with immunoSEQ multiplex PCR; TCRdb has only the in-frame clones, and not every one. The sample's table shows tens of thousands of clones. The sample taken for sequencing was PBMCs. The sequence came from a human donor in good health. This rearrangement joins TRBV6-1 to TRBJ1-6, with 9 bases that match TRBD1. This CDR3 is CASSEGGTGNSPLHF. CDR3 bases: TGTGCCAGCAGTGAAGGTGGGACAGGGAATTCACCCCTCCACTTT.